This T cell receptor beta chain was captured by sequencing in a study of response to subunit inactivated influenza vaccine. This clonotype was seen a handful of times. From the RT-PCR reads, TCRdb called clonotypes with MiXCR, one entry per CDR3 protein. The table shows 450,000 to 600,000 distinct CDR3 sequences, with under 8.5% occurring only once. Losses at the gene ends were 3 bases for V and 0 bases for J; bases not matched to a gene: 6. The CDR3 contains 16 residues. The germline V gene has CDR1 SGHDT and CDR2 YYEEEE. The TCR sequence derives from a man between 50 and 70 years old who received an inactivated influenza vaccine. The material was PBMCs from blood, obtained 23 to 25 months after vaccination. The rearrangement links TRBV5-6 to TRBJ1-1; 9 bases map to TRBD1. CDR3 protein: CASSYAGTGLNTEAFF. In nucleotides, the CDR3 is TGTGCCAGCAGCTACGCCGGGACAGGGTTGAACACTGAAGCTTTCTTT.